The next 11 T cell receptor beta chains were all read from a single sample in a study of cytomegalovirus exposure and HLA in healthy donors. PCR employed 60 Vbeta and 13 Jbeta primers. Assay used: immunoSEQ multiplex PCR; TCRdb lists only in-frame clones, some missing. The sample records about 190,000 clones, under 85% being singletons. The sample taken for sequencing was PBMCs. The source is a young woman in good health and CMV-seronegative.

The CDR3 region has the DNA TGTGCCACCAGCCAAACTAGCGGGAGTTACTACGAGCAGTACTTC. As protein: CATSQTSGSYYEQYF. The chain joins TRBV15 to TRBJ2-7; 11 bases match TRBD2. CDR3 length: 15 residues. The V gene's germline CDR1 is LNHNV and CDR2 YYDKDF (reference sequence). V gave up 5 bases and J gave up 3 bases; unmatched junction bases: 6.

Here the CDR3 reads CASNQGQIYNSPLHF. CDR3 nucleotides: TGTGCCAGCAACCAAGGACAGATCTATAATTCACCCCTCCACTTT. This chain uses TRBV5-4 with TRBJ1-6; possible D gene TRBD1, 6 bases. This CDR3 is built from 15 residues. Trimming shortened V by 6 bases and J by 3 bases, and 13 bases separated the two germline ends. Germline V CDR1 and CDR2: SGHNT, YYREEE (reference sequence).

The chain combines TRBV29-1 with TRBJ2-4; tentative D call: TRBD1 (6 bases). The germline gives CDR1 SQVTM, CDR2 ANQGSEA. CDR3 size: 13 residues. V gave up 6 bases and J gave up 6 bases, with 15 bases separating them. The chain's CDR3 is CSVTQGSGNIQYF. The DNA for the CDR3 is TGCAGCGTGACACAGGGTTCGGGAAACATTCAGTACTTC.

The genes are TRBV9 and TRBJ2-1, with TRBD1 matching 10 bases. CDR1 and CDR2 (germline): SGDLS, YYNGEE. V gave up 3 bases and J gave up 8 bases; unmatched junction bases: 2. The CDR3 covers 13 residues. CDR3 DNA sequence: TGTGCCAGCAGCGGGGACAGGGGACATGAGCAGTTCTTC. Translation: CASSGDRGHEQFF.

This sequence joins TRBV27 and TRBJ2-1; 7 bases line up with TRBD2. J lost 2 bases, V lost 0 bases, and 4 bases had no gene match. This CDR3 is 16 amino acids long. CDR1 is MNHEY and CDR2 is SMNVEV in the germline V gene (reference sequence). The chain's CDR3 is CASSLSWGGAYNEQFF. CDR3 sequence (DNA): TGTGCCAGCAGTTTATCGTGGGGGGGAGCCTACAATGAGCAGTTCTTC.

V gene TRBV7-2 combines with J gene TRBJ1-2; 9 positions match TRBD1. This CDR3 is built from 12 residues. The trim removed 3 bases at V and 8 bases at J, leaving 1 base unmatched. Germline CDR1 SGHTA, CDR2 FQGNSA. CDR3 in DNA: TGTGCCAGCAGCTTCGACAGGGGGGGCTACACCTTC. Translation: CASSFDRGGYTF.

In DNA, the CDR3 is TGTGCCAGCAGTTTATATGTCTTTTCCGGGACAGGGACGGGGCAGCCCCAGCATTTT. Translated: CASSLYVFSGTGTGQPQHF. The rearrangement joins TRBV28 to TRBJ1-5; 9 bases fit TRBD1. The germline gives CDR1 MDHEN, CDR2 SYDVKM. V was clipped by 1 base and J by 7 bases; unmatched bases: 17. The CDR3 is 19 residues long.

The chain couples TRBV11-2 to TRBJ1-5; D not certain. V was pared by 2 bases and J by 4 bases, with 9 bases between. Germline V lookup: CDR1 SGHAT, CDR2 FQNNGV. CDR3 length: 14 amino acids. The CDR3: CASSLTQKNQPQHF. CDR3 nucleotide sequence: TGTGCCAGCAGCTTAACACAGAAGAATCAGCCCCAGCATTTT. The full variable domain, rest sourced from reference TRBV11-2 and TRBJ1-5, is EAGVAQSPRYKIIEKRQSVAFWCNPISGHATLYWYQQILGQGPKLLIQFQNNGVVDDSQLPKDRFSAERLKGVDSTLKIQPAKLEDSAVYLCASSLTQKNQPQHFGDGTRLSIL.

The J gene is TRBJ1-4, the V gene TRBV7-9; TRBD1 matches 9 bases. The CDR3 length is 16 residues. The germline V gene has CDR1 SEHNR and CDR2 FQNEAQ (reference sequence). V gave up 8 bases and J gave up 7 bases; unmatched junction bases: 14. CDR3 protein: CASGPRTGGKGEKLFF. CDR3 in DNA: TGTGCCAGCGGCCCGAGAACAGGGGGCAAGGGTGAAAAACTGTTTTTT.

This clone was counted only a few times. The chain uses TRBV14 and TRBJ2-7, with 7 bases matching TRBD2. Per germline, CDR1 SGHDN and CDR2 FVKESK. V shed 1 base and J 9 bases; nucleotides not matched to a gene: 0. The CDR3 runs to 11 residues. CDR3 nucleotides: TGTGCCAGCAGCCAAGGGGGGGGGCAGTACTTC. Amino acids: CASSQGGGQYF. Complete variable domain (other parts from reference TRBV14 and TRBJ2-7): EAGVTQFPSHSVIEKGQTVTLRCDPISGHDNLYWYRRVMGKEIKFLLHFVKESKQDESGMPNNRFLAERTGGTYSTLKVQPAELEDSGVYFCASSQGGGQYFGPGTRLTVT.

The CDR3: CASSPRQGISYNEQFF. The CDR3, as DNA: TGTGCCAGCAGTCCACGACAGGGAATCTCCTACAATGAGCAGTTCTTC. The chain carries TRBV27 and TRBJ2-1; 7 bases fit TRBD1. This CDR3 has 16 residues. Per the germline V gene, CDR1 is MNHEY and CDR2 is SMNVEV (reference sequence). V lost 5 bases and J lost 0; bases outside the gene matches: 7.